This T cell receptor (beta chain) was captured by sequencing in a study of shared clonotypes between healthy human individuals. Using immunoSEQ multiplex PCR, the repertoire was profiled, and TCRdb retains in-frame clones only, with some absent. The sample consists of roughly 1 million clones, roughly 74% of them appearing once. Donors were Caucasian adults residing in Nashville, Tennessee, USA. Points on this clone: Its matching antigen is unknown.

The study, taken as a whole, reports: Several donors held about 5% of naive CD4 clonotypes in common. Blood was the only sampled material, and tissue repertoires likely differ.

V shed 5 bases, J shed 9 bases, and the junction held 9 bases outside the gene matches. The CDR3 contains 16 residues. CDR1 MNHEY and CDR2 SMNVEV come from the germline V gene (reference sequence). This TCR was recovered from a man aged 18 to 29 in good health. Some clones in this sample may be carry-over from other donors' samples. This sequence joins TRBV27 and TRBJ2-1, with 14 nucleotides matching TRBD2. Sequences were obtained from memory CD4+ T cells from PBMCs. Subset given: CD45RA-negative fraction. CDR3 amino acids: CASSRPGTSGSREQFF. CDR3 nucleotide sequence: TGTGCCAGCAGTCGCCCCGGGACTAGCGGGAGTCGTGAGCAGTTCTTC.